This TCR beta chain came from a study of human T cells and chemical hapten exposure. Whole-study results and caveats: With regard to DPC sensitization, TCRs above 1 in 1000 frequency did not change.

The time point was: pre-sensitization, week 0. Specified treatment: therapeutic diphenylcyclopropenone sensitization with weekly scalp DPC. In the library, unique molecular identifiers were attached to individual cDNA molecules. How the authors handled the data: Per sample, the median was around 96,000 TCRs, with values from roughly 23,000 to 640,000. MiXCR, applied by TCRdb to the RACE reads, yields one record per CDR3 protein. These V and J calls rely on TCRdb rather than the paper's analysis. This sample has 90,000 or so distinct CDR3 sequences; about 9% occur once, and the top ten carry around 2.6%. The junction had 9 bases not matched to a gene; V was cut back by 8 bases and J by 3 bases. The germline CDR1 and CDR2 sequences are MDHEN and SYDVKM. The CDR3 spans 14 residues. This clonotype was seen a handful of times. The target antigen is unknown.

This receptor was identified in a man aged 40-55 years with alopecia areata. Some clones in this sample may be carry-over from other donors' samples. The sample here was whole blood, taken in connection with sensitization to the hapten diphenylcyclopropenone (DPC). The rearrangement links TRBV28 to TRBJ2-7, with TRBD2 matching 8 bases. The CDR3 loop is CASSSGRAFYEQYV. DNA of the CDR3: TGTGCCAGCTCTTCCGGGAGGGCCTTCTACGAGCAGTACGTC.